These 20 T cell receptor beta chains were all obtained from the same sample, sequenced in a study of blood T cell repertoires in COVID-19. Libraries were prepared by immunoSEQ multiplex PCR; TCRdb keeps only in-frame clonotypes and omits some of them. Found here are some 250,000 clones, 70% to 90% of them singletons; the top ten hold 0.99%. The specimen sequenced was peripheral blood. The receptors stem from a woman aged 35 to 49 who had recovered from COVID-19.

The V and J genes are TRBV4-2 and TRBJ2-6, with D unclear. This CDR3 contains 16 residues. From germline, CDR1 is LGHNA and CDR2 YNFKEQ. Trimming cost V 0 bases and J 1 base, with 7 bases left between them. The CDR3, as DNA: TGTGCCAGCAGCCAAGATTTGCGGTCTGGGGCCAACGTCCTGACTTTC. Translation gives CASSQDLRSGANVLTF.

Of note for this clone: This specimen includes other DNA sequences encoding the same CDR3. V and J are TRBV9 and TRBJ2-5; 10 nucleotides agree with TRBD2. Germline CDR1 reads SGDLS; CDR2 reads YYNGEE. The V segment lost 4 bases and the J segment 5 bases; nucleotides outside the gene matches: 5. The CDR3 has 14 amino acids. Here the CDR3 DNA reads TGTGCCAGCAGCCCAAGCGGGAGGGTGGAGACCCAGTACTTC. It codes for CASSPSGRVETQYF.

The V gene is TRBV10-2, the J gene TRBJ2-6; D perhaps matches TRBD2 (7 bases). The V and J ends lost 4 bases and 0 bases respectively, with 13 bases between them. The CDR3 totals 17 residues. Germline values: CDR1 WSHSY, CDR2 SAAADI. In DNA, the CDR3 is TGCGCCAGCAGTGCGGGGGCGGGGGCCTCTGGGGCCAACGTCCTGACTTTC. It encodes CASSAGAGASGANVLTF.

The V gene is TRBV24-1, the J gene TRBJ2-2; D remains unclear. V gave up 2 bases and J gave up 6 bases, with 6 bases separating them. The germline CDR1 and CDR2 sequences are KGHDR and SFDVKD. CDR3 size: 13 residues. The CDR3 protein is CATSDSGPGELFF. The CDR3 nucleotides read TGTGCCACCAGTGATTCTGGCCCCGGGGAGCTGTTTTTT.

The CDR3 reads CASTGLSRGEQFF. The CDR3 coding sequence is TGTGCCAGCACCGGCTTGAGTCGCGGGGAGCAGTTCTTC. This sequence joins TRBV7-9 and TRBJ2-1; weak D call: TRBD2 (5 bases). CDR1 and CDR2 from the germline V gene are SEHNR and FQNEAQ (reference sequence). This CDR3 spans 13 amino acids. The V end was cut by 7 bases, the J end by 10 bases, with 17 bases between.

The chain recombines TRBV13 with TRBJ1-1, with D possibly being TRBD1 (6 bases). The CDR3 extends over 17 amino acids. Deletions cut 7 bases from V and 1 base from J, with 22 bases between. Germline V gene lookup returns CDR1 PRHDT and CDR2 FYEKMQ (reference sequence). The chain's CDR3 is CASTHLGGRGRNTEAFF. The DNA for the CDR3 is TGTGCCAGCACCCACCTTGGTGGCAGGGGAAGGAACACTGAAGCTTTCTTT.

CDR3 bases: TGTGCCAGCAGTTATACGGGACTAGCTCAAGAGACCCAGTACTTC. Translated, it gives CASSYTGLAQETQYF. The chain links TRBV6-5 to TRBJ2-5; TRBD2 aligns across 9 bases. CDR1 is MNHEY and CDR2 is SVGAGI in the germline V gene. The CDR3 runs 15 residues. The V gene end was trimmed by 3 bases and the J gene end by 2 bases; junction bases not matched to a gene: 4.

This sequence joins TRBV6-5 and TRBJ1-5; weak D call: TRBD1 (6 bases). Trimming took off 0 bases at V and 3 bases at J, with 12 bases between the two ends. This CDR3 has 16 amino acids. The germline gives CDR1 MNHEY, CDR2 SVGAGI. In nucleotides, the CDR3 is TGTGCCAGCAGTTACTCGACGGCAGGGGCCAATCAGCCCCAGCATTTT. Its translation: CASSYSTAGANQPQHF.

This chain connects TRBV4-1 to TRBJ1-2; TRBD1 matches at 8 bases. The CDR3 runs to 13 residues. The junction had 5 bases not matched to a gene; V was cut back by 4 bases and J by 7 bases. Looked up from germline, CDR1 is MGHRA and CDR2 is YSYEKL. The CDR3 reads CASSPPTGVGYTF. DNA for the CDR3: TGCGCCAGCAGCCCCCCGACAGGGGTTGGCTACACCTTC.

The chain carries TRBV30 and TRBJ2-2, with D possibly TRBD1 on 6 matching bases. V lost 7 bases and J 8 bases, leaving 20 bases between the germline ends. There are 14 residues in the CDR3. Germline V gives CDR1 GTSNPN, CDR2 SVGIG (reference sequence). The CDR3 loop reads CAYGWGRGRGELFF. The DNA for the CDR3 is TGTGCCTACGGCTGGGGCAGGGGCCGAGGGGAGCTGTTTTTT.

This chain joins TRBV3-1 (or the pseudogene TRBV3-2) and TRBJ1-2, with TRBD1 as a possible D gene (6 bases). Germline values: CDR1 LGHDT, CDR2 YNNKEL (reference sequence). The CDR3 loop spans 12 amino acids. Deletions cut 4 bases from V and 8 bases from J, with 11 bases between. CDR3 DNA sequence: TGTGCCAGCAGCCGGGACATAGGGGGCTACACCTTC. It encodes CASSRDIGGYTF.

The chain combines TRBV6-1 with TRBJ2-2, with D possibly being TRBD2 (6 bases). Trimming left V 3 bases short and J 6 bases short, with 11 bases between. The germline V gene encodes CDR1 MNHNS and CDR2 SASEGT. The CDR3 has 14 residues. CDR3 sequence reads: CASSEVGGAGELFF. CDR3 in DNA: TGTGCCAGCAGTGAGGTGGGGGGTGCCGGGGAGCTGTTTTTT.

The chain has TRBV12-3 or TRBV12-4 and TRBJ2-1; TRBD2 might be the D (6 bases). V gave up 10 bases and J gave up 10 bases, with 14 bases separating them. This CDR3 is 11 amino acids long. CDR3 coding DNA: TGTGCCACCCAGACTAGGGGAGAGCAGTTCTTC. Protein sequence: CATQTRGEQFF.

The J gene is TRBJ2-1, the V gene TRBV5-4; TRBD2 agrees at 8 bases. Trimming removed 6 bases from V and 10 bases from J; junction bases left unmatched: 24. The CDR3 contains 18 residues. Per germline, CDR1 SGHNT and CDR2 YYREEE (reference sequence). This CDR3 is CASKSGGSGTYPGREQFF. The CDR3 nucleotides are TGTGCCAGCAAATCGGGCGGTAGCGGGACATACCCGGGCAGGGAGCAGTTCTTC. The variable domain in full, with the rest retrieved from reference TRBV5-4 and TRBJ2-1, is ETGVTQSPTHLIKTRGQQVTLRCSSQSGHNTVSWYQQALGQGPQFIFQYYREEENGRGNFPPRFSGLQFPNYSSELNVNALELDDSALYLCASKSGGSGTYPGREQFFGPGTRLTVL.

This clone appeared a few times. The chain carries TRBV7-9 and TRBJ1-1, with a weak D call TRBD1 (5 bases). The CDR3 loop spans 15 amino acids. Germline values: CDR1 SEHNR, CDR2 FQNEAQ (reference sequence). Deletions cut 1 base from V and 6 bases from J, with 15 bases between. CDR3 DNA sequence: TGTGCCAGCAGCTTAGAACAGTCCAGGGTGGCTGAAGCTTTCTTT. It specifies CASSLEQSRVAEAFF.

The CDR3 sequence: CASSTGTTTDTQYF. For the CDR3, the DNA is TGTGCCAGCTCAACCGGGACTACTACAGATACGCAGTATTTT. The rearrangement uses TRBV18 and TRBJ2-3, with TRBD2 identical over 7 bases. CDR3 size: 14 residues. CDR1 and CDR2 from the germline V gene are KGHSH and LQKENI. J lost 3 bases, V lost 5 bases, and 5 bases had no gene match.

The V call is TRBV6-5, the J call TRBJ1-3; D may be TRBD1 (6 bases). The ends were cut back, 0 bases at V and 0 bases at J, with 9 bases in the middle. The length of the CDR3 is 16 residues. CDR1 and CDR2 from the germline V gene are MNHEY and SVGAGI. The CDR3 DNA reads TGTGCCAGCAGTTACTCGGGGACAACCTCTGGAAACACCATATATTTT. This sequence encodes CASSYSGTTSGNTIYF.

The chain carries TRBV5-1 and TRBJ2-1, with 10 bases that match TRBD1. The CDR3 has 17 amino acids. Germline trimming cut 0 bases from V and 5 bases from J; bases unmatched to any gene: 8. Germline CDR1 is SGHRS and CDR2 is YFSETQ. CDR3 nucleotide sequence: TGCGCCAGCAGCTTGGGAAAGACAGGGGGCACCCACAATGAGCAGTTCTTC. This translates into CASSLGKTGGTHNEQFF.

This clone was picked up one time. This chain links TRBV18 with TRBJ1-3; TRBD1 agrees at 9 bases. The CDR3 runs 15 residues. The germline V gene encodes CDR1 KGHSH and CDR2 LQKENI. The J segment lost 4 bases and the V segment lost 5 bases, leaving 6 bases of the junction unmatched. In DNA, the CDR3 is TGTGCCAGCTCAGCGGACAGGGGAAGAGGAAACACCATATATTTT. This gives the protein CASSADRGRGNTIYF.

The CDR3 DNA sequence: TGTGCCACCAGGACTCTTTGGAACACCGGGGAGCTGTTTTTT. It specifies CATRTLWNTGELFF. This rearrangement joins TRBV6-5 to TRBJ2-2, with D possibly TRBD2 on 5 matching bases. This CDR3 is built from 14 residues. The V end was cut by 10 bases, the J end by 1 base, with 13 bases between. The germline V gene encodes CDR1 MNHEY and CDR2 SVGAGI.